The next 25 T cell receptor beta chains were all read from a single sample in a study of CD8 T cells in ankylosing spondylitis. One entry per CDR3 protein results from TCRdb running MiXCR on the 5' RACE reads. This sample yields under 300,000 distinct CDR3 sequences, of which approximately 12% are seen a single time; under 8% belongs to the top ten. Sequencing input: blood, either unsorted or a sorted T cell fraction (not recorded which). Every receptor here comes from a male donor with ankylosing spondylitis or in good health (not recorded which).

This clonotype was counted at least ten times. The rearrangement joins TRBV7-6 to TRBJ2-7; D is perhaps TRBD1 or TRBD2 (5 bases each). Germline V CDR1 and CDR2: SGHVS, FNYEAQ. Trimming removed 5 bases at V and 2 bases at J, with 13 bases between. This CDR3 comprises 14 residues. Written as DNA, the CDR3 is TGTGCCAGCAGCCTCGGGACGGTAACCTACGAGCAGTACTTC. Translated: CASSLGTVTYEQYF.

This sequence joins TRBV20-1 and TRBJ1-2; the D gene is possibly TRBD1 (6 bases). The V end lost 6 bases, the J end lost 7 bases, and 21 bases lay between the germline ends. Per the germline V gene, CDR1 is DFQATT and CDR2 is SNEGSKA (reference sequence). The CDR3 has 14 amino acids. Here the CDR3 reads CSAQPGGGLLGYTF. The CDR3, as DNA: TGCAGTGCACAACCCGGCGGGGGGCTTCTTGGCTACACCTTC.

The rearrangement joins TRBV7-9 to TRBJ2-7; maybe TRBD1 (6 bases). This CDR3 contains 13 residues. The V end lost 4 bases, the J end lost 6 bases, and 13 bases lay between the germline ends. Germline V gives CDR1 SEHNR, CDR2 FQNEAQ (reference sequence). The CDR3 coding sequence is TGTGCCAGCAGCTCCGTGATACAGGGCGAGCAGTACTTC. It encodes CASSSVIQGEQYF.

This clonotype was recorded at least ten times. The chain links TRBV5-1 to TRBJ2-5; the D call may be TRBD1 or TRBD2 (6 bases each). This CDR3 contains 13 residues. V gave up 3 bases and J gave up 3 bases, with 9 bases separating them. CDR1 SGHRS and CDR2 YFSETQ come from the germline V gene. The CDR3 nucleotides are TGCGCCAGCAGCTCGGGGGCCGAAGAGACCCAGTACTTC. Translating gives CASSSGAEETQYF.

This clonotype has a count of ten or more. The rearrangement joins TRBV28 to TRBJ1-1, with D possibly matching TRBD1 (6 bases). The CDR3 totals 12 residues. Trimming stripped 6 bases from V and 6 bases from J, with 11 bases between. Germline-derived CDR1 and CDR2 are MDHEN and SYDVKM. CDR3 coding DNA: TGTGCCAGCAGCCAACAGGGACCTGAAGCTTTCTTT. Translating it yields CASSQQGPEAFF.

There are many counts of this clonotype. This sequence joins TRBV10-2 and TRBJ2-7; no definite D call. Germline-derived CDR1 and CDR2 are WSHSY and SAAADI. V lost 7 bases and J 0 bases, leaving 7 bases between the germline ends. CDR3 length equals 12 residues. CDR3 DNA sequence: TGCGCCAGCAACGAACCCTCCTACGAGCAGTACTTC. It yields the protein CASNEPSYEQYF.

This clonotype was observed at least ten times. V usage is TRBV20-1 and J usage is TRBJ1-6, with D unresolved. The germline CDR1 and CDR2 sequences are DFQATT and SNEGSKA (reference sequence). The CDR3 has 14 residues. V lost 3 bases, J lost 8 bases, and 14 bases lay in between. CDR3 coding DNA: TGCAGTGCTAGGACACCGAGGGAGGATTCACCCCTCCACTTT. Its protein is CSARTPREDSPLHF.

This clonotype came up many times. The chain couples TRBV20-1 to TRBJ2-7; possibly TRBD2 for D (5 bases). Trimming removed 3 bases at V and 3 bases at J, with 12 bases between. The CDR3 runs 13 residues. CDR1 DFQATT and CDR2 SNEGSKA come from the germline V gene (reference sequence). CDR3 residues: CSASPDSLYEQYF. The CDR3 nucleotides are TGCAGTGCTAGCCCGGACTCCCTCTACGAGCAGTACTTC.

In its sample, this clonotype was seen many times. The rearrangement links TRBV5-1 to TRBJ2-3; D might be TRBD2 (5 bases). V lost 0 bases to trimming and J lost 2 bases, with 10 bases between them. The CDR3 sequence is 15 residues long. CDR1 and CDR2 from the germline V gene are SGHRS and YFSETQ. The CDR3 region is CASSLAGDYTDTQYF. DNA of the CDR3: TGCGCCAGCAGCTTGGCCGGCGACTACACAGATACGCAGTATTTT.

Many counts were recorded for this clonotype. The V gene is TRBV20-1, the J gene TRBJ1-1; D gene uncertain. CDR1 is DFQATT, CDR2 SNEGSKA, per germline (reference sequence). Trimming pared 4 bases from V and 0 bases from J, leaving 21 bases between. The CDR3 has 17 amino acids. CDR3 DNA sequence: TGCAGTGCTACATCTACCGGGGAGTCGGAAATGAACACTGAAGCTTTCTTT. Translated, it gives CSATSTGESEMNTEAFF.

The chain combines TRBV7-9 with TRBJ2-1; TRBD1 agrees at 10 bases. Unmatched junction bases numbered 4, after V lost 3 bases and J lost 5 bases. Germline values: CDR1 SEHNR, CDR2 FQNEAQ (reference sequence). There are 15 residues in the CDR3. The CDR3 region has the DNA TGTGCCAGCAGCTTGCGACAGGGGGCGGACAATGAGCAGTTCTTC. Translating gives CASSLRQGADNEQFF.

This clonotype was observed a handful of times. CDR3: CASSWERGAGDTQYF. DNA of the CDR3: TGTGCCAGCAGCTGGGAGCGGGGGGCTGGAGATACGCAGTATTTT. The V gene is TRBV11-2, the J gene TRBJ2-3; 9 bases fit TRBD2. Unmatched junction bases numbered 7, after V lost 4 bases and J lost 5 bases. Germline V gives CDR1 SGHAT, CDR2 FQNNGV. The CDR3 covers 15 residues.

This clonotype was seen repeatedly, ten times or more. This sequence joins TRBV15 and TRBJ2-2; D is ambiguous. The V gene's germline CDR1 is LNHNV and CDR2 YYDKDF (reference sequence). Trimming removed 9 bases from V and 0 bases from J, with 8 bases in between. This CDR3 has 13 residues. Written as DNA, the CDR3 is TGTGCCACGGACCCTTCGAACACCGGGGAGCTGTTTTTT. As protein: CATDPSNTGELFF.

The rearrangement uses TRBV28 and TRBJ2-1, with 10 bases that match TRBD2. V gave up 4 bases and J gave up 0 bases; unmatched junction bases: 9. This CDR3 contains 18 residues. Germline V CDR1 and CDR2: MDHEN, SYDVKM. This CDR3 reads CASSSLAGAQSSYNEQFF. The CDR3 bases are TGTGCCAGCAGTTCGCTAGCGGGAGCCCAGAGCTCCTACAATGAGCAGTTCTTC.

The rearrangement links TRBV11-3 to TRBJ2-1, with 7 bases identical to TRBD2. J lost 0 bases, V lost 7 bases, and 9 bases had no gene match. The CDR3 consists of 16 residues. Per germline, CDR1 SGHNT and CDR2 YENEEA. The CDR3 loop reads CASIRDGGGSYNEQFF. CDR3 DNA sequence: TGTGCCAGCATCCGAGATGGGGGGGGCTCCTACAATGAGCAGTTCTTC.

Ten or more counts support this clonotype. This rearrangement joins TRBV3-1 to TRBJ2-1, with D perhaps given as TRBD1 or TRBD2 (5 bases each). The CDR3 covers 11 residues. Trimming removed 8 bases at V and 9 bases at J, with 11 bases between. Germline assignment: CDR1 LGHDT and CDR2 YNNKEL (reference sequence). CDR3 nucleotides: TGTGCCAGCGCCGGGGCCACTGAGCAGTTCTTC. Translation: CASAGATEQFF.

There are many counts of this clonotype. The genes are TRBV5-1 and TRBJ2-1; maybe TRBD2 (7 bases). There are 15 residues in the CDR3. Germline loops: CDR1 SGHRS, CDR2 YFSETQ. Trimming removed 0 bases from V and 4 bases from J, with 11 bases in between. This CDR3 is CASSLGGGAYNEQFF. The CDR3 DNA reads TGCGCCAGCAGCTTGGGAGGGGGGGCGTACAATGAGCAGTTCTTC.

This clonotype was counted only a few times. The chain couples TRBV5-1 to TRBJ2-2; 7 bases are shared with TRBD1. The CDR3 contains 16 residues. The germline gives CDR1 SGHRS, CDR2 YFSETQ. The trim removed 0 bases at V and 4 bases at J, leaving 6 bases unmatched. Here the CDR3 DNA reads TGCGCCAGCAGCTTGGGGCAGGGGGTCGGCACCGGGGAGCTGTTTTTT. Its translation: CASSLGQGVGTGELFF.

V gene TRBV7-9 combines with J gene TRBJ1-1; possible D gene TRBD1, 6 bases. Germline V gene sequence: CDR1 SEHNR, CDR2 FQNEAQ (reference sequence). Between the trimmed V and J ends, which lost 6 bases and 1 base, there was a span of 18 bases. The CDR3 has 16 amino acids. DNA of the CDR3: TGTGCCAGCAGACCCGACAGGTCGTGGGGGAACACTGAAGCTTTCTTT. The encoded protein is CASRPDRSWGNTEAFF.

V usage is TRBV7-3 and J usage is TRBJ2-2; TRBD2 aligns across 9 bases. The V gene end was trimmed by 1 base and the J gene end by 5 bases; junction bases not matched to a gene: 11. The CDR3 totals 18 residues. Germline V CDR1 and CDR2: SGHTA, FQGTGA. CDR3 loop: CASSLNPGGAGGTGELFF. The CDR3 DNA reads as TGTGCCAGCAGCTTAAACCCCGGAGGAGCGGGAGGAACCGGGGAGCTGTTTTTT.

This clonotype was counted a few times. V usage is TRBV14 and J usage is TRBJ2-7; TRBD2 agrees at 9 bases. CDR1 is SGHDN and CDR2 is FVKESK in the germline V gene. Trimming took 2 bases from V and 5 from J; bases not matched to a gene: 10. The CDR3 covers 16 residues. CDR3 nucleotides: TGTGCCAGCAGCCAACCCTCCAGGACTAGCGATAACGAGCAGTACTTC. Translation: CASSQPSRTSDNEQYF.

There are a few counts of this clonotype. Its ends do not fully match the called genes, so a read error is possible. The chain recombines TRBV6-6 with TRBJ1-1, with D hard to call. The CDR3 runs 11 residues. The germline V gene encodes CDR1 MNHNY and CDR2 SVGAGI (reference sequence). CDR3 sequence reads: CTSRPYTEAFF. The CDR3 DNA follows: TGTACCAGCAGACCATACACTGAAGCTTTCTTT.

This clonotype was seen at least ten times. The chain joins TRBV28 to TRBJ1-4; D possibly corresponds to TRBD1 (5 bases). The germline V gene has CDR1 MDHEN and CDR2 SYDVKM. This CDR3 is built from 15 residues. V dropped 5 bases and J dropped 2 bases, with 12 bases sitting between them. The CDR3 reads CASSAPGRTNEKLFF. CDR3 DNA: TGTGCCAGCAGTGCTCCGGGACGGACTAATGAAAAACTGTTTTTT.

The rearrangement links TRBV2 to TRBJ2-4; 8 positions match TRBD2. There are 16 residues in the CDR3. V shed 2 bases, J shed 7 bases, and the junction held 10 bases outside the gene matches. CDR1 is SNHLY, CDR2 FYNNEI, per germline. The DNA for the CDR3 is TGTGCCAGCAGTGAAATGGCGGGAGGTGCTGCGAACATTCAGTACTTC. Translated: CASSEMAGGAANIQYF.

This clonotype was found many times. The genes are TRBV4-1 and TRBJ1-2; 7 bases are a match to TRBD1. Looked up from germline, CDR1 is MGHRA and CDR2 is YSYEKL. This CDR3 is 15 amino acids long. The trim removed 2 bases at V and 1 base at J, leaving 4 bases unmatched. DNA of the CDR3: TGCGCCAGCAGCCAACCGACAGGGTTTAACTATGGCTACACCTTC. It codes for CASSQPTGFNYGYTF.